One T cell receptor beta chain is described in this entry. The record originates from a study of blood T cell repertoires in COVID-19. Study-level information: Donors in the United States, Italy and Spain gave samples during acute or convalescent COVID-19. T cells, B-cell-depleted T cells, or PBMCs provided the cDNA or gDNA that served as material.

Trimming left V 4 bases short and J 12 bases short, with 16 bases between. The CDR3 is made up of 13 amino acids. The V gene's germline CDR1 is SGHTA and CDR2 FQGNSA. As originally analysed: Counts of nucleated cells, estimated from reference gene primer amplification, were obtained. The method was immunoSEQ multiplex PCR; TCRdb's version includes in-frame clones alone and lacks a portion of them. V, J and clone size were drawn from that table, and D and trimming were deduced from the DNA. The sample lists 60,000 to 75,000 clones; more than 75% were seen once. The origin of this receptor is a human donor in a cohort sampled during active COVID-19. V is TRBV7-2 and J is TRBJ2-1; D might be TRBD1 (6 bases). The sequencing input was peripheral blood. The CDR3: CASSSHRESGQFF. CDR3 coding DNA: TGTGCCAGCAGCTCCCACAGGGAGTCTGGGCAGTTCTTC.